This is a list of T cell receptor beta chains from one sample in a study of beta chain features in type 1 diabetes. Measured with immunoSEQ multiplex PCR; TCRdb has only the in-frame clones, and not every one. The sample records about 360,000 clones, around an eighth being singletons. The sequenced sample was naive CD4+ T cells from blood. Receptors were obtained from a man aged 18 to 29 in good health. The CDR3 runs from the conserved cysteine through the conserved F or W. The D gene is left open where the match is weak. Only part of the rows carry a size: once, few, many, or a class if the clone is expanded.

CSVRGQGGTDTQYF,TGCAGCGTGCGGGGACAGGGAGGGACAGATACGCAGTATTTT,TRBV29-1,-,14,TRBD1,TRBJ2-3
CAWSSAGGSPLHF,TGTGCCTGGAGTTCGGCAGGGGGCTCACCCCTCCACTTT,TRBV30,few,13,TRBD1,TRBJ1-6
CASKSGSPINQPQHF,TGTGCCAGCAAGTCCGGGTCACCGATCAATCAGCCCCAGCATTTT,TRBV2,-,15,-,TRBJ1-5
CASSQDQDPGTEAFF,TGCGCCAGCAGCCAAGATCAGGATCCTGGGACTGAAGCTTTCTTT,TRBV4-1,few,15,-,TRBJ1-1
CASSYWGRKDYTEAFF,TGTGCCAGCAGTTATTGGGGGCGTAAGGATTACACTGAAGCTTTCTTT,TRBV5-6,few,16,-,TRBJ1-1
CASSQLSASGISYEQYF,TGCGCCAGCAGCCAATTAAGCGCTAGCGGCATCTCCTACGAGCAGTACTTC,TRBV4-3,-,17,TRBD2,TRBJ2-7
CASSTQGNTEAFF,TGTGCCAGCAGCACACAGGGGAACACTGAAGCTTTCTTT,TRBV7-9,-,13,-,TRBJ1-1
CASRLAGMGSYNEQFF,TGTGCCAGCAGACTAGCGGGGATGGGATCCTACAATGAGCAGTTCTTC,TRBV28,-,16,TRBD2,TRBJ2-1
CASSPRDRRFMNTEAFF,TGTGCCAGCAGCCCGCGCGACAGACGATTTATGAACACTGAAGCTTTCTTT,TRBV4-2,-,17,-,TRBJ1-1
CASSLLGSGVSTDTQYF,TGTGCCAGCAGCTTACTCGGTAGCGGTGTTAGCACAGATACGCAGTATTTT,TRBV7-8,-,17,-,TRBJ2-3
CAWGQGRNQPQHF,TGTGCCTGGGGACAGGGGCGAAATCAGCCCCAGCATTTT,TRBV30,-,13,TRBD1,TRBJ1-5
CAWSGQDNTEAFF,TGTGCCTGGAGCGGACAGGATAACACTGAAGCTTTCTTT,TRBV30,few,13,TRBD1,TRBJ1-1
CASSVAETGGRSGYTF,TGTGCCAGCAGCGTAGCGGAGACAGGGGGACGATCAGGCTACACCTTC,TRBV9,-,16,TRBD1,TRBJ1-2
CASSTRTGGTEAFF,TGTGCCAGCAGCACTCGGACAGGGGGCACTGAAGCTTTCTTT,TRBV9,-,14,TRBD1,TRBJ1-1
CASSPLDRDGYTF,TGTGCCAGCAGCCCCCTGGACAGAGACGGCTACACCTTC,TRBV5-6,-,13,-,TRBJ1-2
CASSTPGSRSSYEQYF,TGTGCCAGTAGTACCCCGGGGTCCAGGAGCTCCTACGAGCAGTACTTC,TRBV19,few,16,-,TRBJ2-7
CSATEGMKELFF,TGCAGCGCCACGGAGGGAATGAAGGAACTGTTTTTT,TRBV29-1,-,12,-,TRBJ1-4
CASSRRQGPYEQYF,TGTGCCAGCAGTCGCAGACAGGGCCCCTACGAGCAGTACTTC,TRBV6-5,few,14,TRBD1,TRBJ2-7
CASSLVRVWTEAFF,TGTGCCAGCAGCTTAGTGAGGGTGTGGACTGAAGCTTTCTTT,TRBV11-2,-,14,-,TRBJ1-1
CASSSIYNEQFF,TGCGCCAGCAGCTCTATCTACAATGAGCAGTTCTTC,TRBV5-1,few,12,-,TRBJ2-1
CASSVATSVAGHNYNEQFF,TGTGCCAGCAGCGTAGCTACGTCGGTAGCGGGCCACAACTACAATGAGCAGTTCTTC,TRBV9,-,19,TRBD2,TRBJ2-1
CAITAAGTDTQYF,TGTGCCATCACCGCGGCGGGAACAGATACGCAGTATTTT,TRBV10-3,-,13,-,TRBJ2-3
CASSWGQGSYGYTF,TGTGCCAGCAGTTGGGGACAGGGCAGCTATGGCTACACCTTC,TRBV5-4,-,14,TRBD1,TRBJ1-2
CAGTQGGEAFF,TGTGCCGGGACTCAGGGAGGTGAAGCTTTCTTT,TRBV11-2,few,11,-,TRBJ1-1
CASSSYRARETQYF,TGCGCCAGCAGCTCATACAGGGCTCGGGAGACCCAGTACTTC,TRBV5-1,-,14,-,TRBJ2-5
CASSLSSGQPNSPLHF,TGTGCCAGCAGCTTATCTTCGGGACAGCCGAATTCACCCCTCCACTTT,TRBV7-6,-,16,TRBD1,TRBJ1-6
CASNGGQPYEQYF,TGTGCCAGCAACGGTGGACAGCCCTACGAGCAGTACTTC,TRBV7-2,many,13,-,TRBJ2-7
CASSVAGGVGETQYF,TGTGCCAGCAGCGTAGCTGGGGGGGTAGGGGAGACCCAGTACTTC,TRBV9,few,15,TRBD2,TRBJ2-5
CASSSRLSGRRNEQFF,TGTGCCAGCAGCTCCCGGTTAAGCGGGAGGCGCAATGAGCAGTTCTTC,TRBV7-6,-,16,TRBD2,TRBJ2-1
CASSQEPSGGTEAFF,TGCGCCAGCAGCCAAGAACCCTCAGGGGGCACTGAAGCTTTCTTT,TRBV4-3,-,15,TRBD1,TRBJ1-1
CASIRDRGITEAFF,TGTGCCAGCATTAGGGACAGGGGCATCACTGAAGCTTTCTTT,TRBV6-5,few,14,TRBD1,TRBJ1-1
CASSQTSVRETQYF,TGTGCCAGCAGCCAGACTAGCGTTCGGGAGACCCAGTACTTC,TRBV7-9,-,14,TRBD2,TRBJ2-5
CASSPDLGGQETQYF,TGTGCCAGCAGCCCCGATCTAGGGGGCCAAGAGACCCAGTACTTC,TRBV7-9,few,15,-,TRBJ2-5
CASSSRRDRVYEQYF,TGTGCCAGCAGCTCCCGCCGGGACAGGGTGTACGAGCAGTACTTC,TRBV6-5,few,15,TRBD1,TRBJ2-7
CAWTAGGRFAEQFF,TGTGCCTGGACTGCAGGGGGTCGGTTTGCTGAGCAGTTCTTC,TRBV30,few,14,TRBD1,TRBJ2-1
CASKQGRNTEAFF,TGTGCCTCTAAACAGGGCAGGAACACTGAAGCTTTCTTT,TRBV30,-,13,-,TRBJ1-1
CASRGGAIIYGYTF,TGTGCCAGCAGGGGAGGGGCGATCATCTATGGCTACACCTTC,TRBV2,-,14,-,TRBJ1-2